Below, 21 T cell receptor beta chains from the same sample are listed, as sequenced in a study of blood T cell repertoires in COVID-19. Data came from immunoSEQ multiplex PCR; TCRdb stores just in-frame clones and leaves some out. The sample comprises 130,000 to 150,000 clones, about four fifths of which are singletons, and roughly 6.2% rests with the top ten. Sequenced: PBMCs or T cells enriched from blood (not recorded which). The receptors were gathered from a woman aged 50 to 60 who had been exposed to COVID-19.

The DNA for the CDR3 is TGCGCCAGCGTACAGGGGGGCTTGGATAGCAATCAGCCCCAGCATTTT. It encodes CASVQGGLDSNQPQHF. The chain recombines TRBV10-2 with TRBJ1-5; TRBD1 matches 8 bases. The CDR3 covers 16 residues. Germline values: CDR1 WSHSY, CDR2 SAAADI. V dropped 8 bases and J dropped 0; count of bases not matched to a gene: 9.

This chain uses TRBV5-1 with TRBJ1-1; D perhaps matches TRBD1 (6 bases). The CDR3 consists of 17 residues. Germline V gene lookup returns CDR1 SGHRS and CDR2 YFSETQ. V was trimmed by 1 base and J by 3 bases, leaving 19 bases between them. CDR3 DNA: TGCGCCAGCAGCTTGCGGGACACCACCTGGGTGGACACTGAAGCTTTCTTT. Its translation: CASSLRDTTWVDTEAFF.

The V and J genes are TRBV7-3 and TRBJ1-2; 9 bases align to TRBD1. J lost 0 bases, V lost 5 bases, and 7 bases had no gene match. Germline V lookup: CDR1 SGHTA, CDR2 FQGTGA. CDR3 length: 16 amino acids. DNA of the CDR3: TGTGCCAGCAGCCGTGTAGGGACAGGGTCTAACTATGGCTACACCTTC. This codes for CASSRVGTGSNYGYTF.

CDR3 in DNA: TGTGCCAGCAGTCCCGTCCCGGGACAGACTAACTATGGCTACACCTTC. Translation gives CASSPVPGQTNYGYTF. The J gene is TRBJ1-2, the V gene TRBV6-2 or TRBV6-3; 7 positions agree with TRBD1. This CDR3 comprises 16 residues. The trim removed 5 bases at V and 0 bases at J, leaving 9 bases unmatched. Germline V gives CDR1 MNHEY, CDR2 SVGEGT.

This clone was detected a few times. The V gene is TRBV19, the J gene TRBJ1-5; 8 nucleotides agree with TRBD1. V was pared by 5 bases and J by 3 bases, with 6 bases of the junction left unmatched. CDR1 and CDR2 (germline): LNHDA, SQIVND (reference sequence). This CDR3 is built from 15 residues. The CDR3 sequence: CASSYDRGTNQPQHF. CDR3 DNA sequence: TGTGCCAGTAGTTACGACAGGGGAACCAATCAGCCCCAGCATTTT.

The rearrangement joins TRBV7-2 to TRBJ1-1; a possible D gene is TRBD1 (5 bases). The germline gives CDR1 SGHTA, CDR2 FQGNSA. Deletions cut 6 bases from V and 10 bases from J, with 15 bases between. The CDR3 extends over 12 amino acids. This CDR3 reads CASRRRTGGAFF. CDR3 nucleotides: TGTGCCAGCAGACGCCGAACGGGGGGAGCTTTCTTT.

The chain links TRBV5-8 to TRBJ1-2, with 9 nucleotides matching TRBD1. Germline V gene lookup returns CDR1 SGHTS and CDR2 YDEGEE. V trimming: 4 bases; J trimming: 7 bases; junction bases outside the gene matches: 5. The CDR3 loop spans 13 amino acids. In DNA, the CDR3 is TGTGCCAGCAGCGCCGACAGGGGGGCTGGCTACACCTTC. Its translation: CASSADRGAGYTF.

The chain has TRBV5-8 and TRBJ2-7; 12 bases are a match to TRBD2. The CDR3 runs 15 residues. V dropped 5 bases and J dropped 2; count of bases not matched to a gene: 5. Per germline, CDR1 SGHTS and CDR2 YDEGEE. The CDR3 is CASSFRLAGAYEQYF. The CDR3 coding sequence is TGTGCCAGCAGTTTTCGACTAGCGGGAGCCTACGAGCAGTACTTC. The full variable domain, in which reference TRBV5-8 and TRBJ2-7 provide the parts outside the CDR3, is EAGVTQSPTHLIKTRGQQATLRCSPISGHTSVYWYQQALGLGLQFLLWYDEGEERNRGNFPPRFSGRQFPNYSSELNVNALELEDSALYLCASSFRLAGAYEQYFGPGTRLTVT.

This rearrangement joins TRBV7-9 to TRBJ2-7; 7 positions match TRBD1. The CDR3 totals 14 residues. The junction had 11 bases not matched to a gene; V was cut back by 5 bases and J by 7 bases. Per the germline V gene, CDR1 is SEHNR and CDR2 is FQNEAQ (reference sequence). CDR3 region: CASSLDRVPAEQYF. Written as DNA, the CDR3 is TGTGCCAGCAGCCTTGACAGGGTCCCCGCGGAGCAGTACTTC.

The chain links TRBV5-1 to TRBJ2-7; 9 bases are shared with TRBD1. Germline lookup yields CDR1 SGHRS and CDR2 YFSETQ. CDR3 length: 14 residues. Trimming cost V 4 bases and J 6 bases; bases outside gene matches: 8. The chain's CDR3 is CASSPVGTGSEQYF. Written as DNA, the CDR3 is TGCGCCAGCAGCCCGGTGGGGACAGGGTCCGAGCAGTACTTC.

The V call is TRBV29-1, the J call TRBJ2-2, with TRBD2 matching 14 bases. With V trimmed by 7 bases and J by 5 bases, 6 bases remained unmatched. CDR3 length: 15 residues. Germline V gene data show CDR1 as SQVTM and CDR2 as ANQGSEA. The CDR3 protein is CSAGGLAGATGELFF. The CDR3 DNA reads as TGCAGCGCCGGGGGACTAGCGGGAGCTACCGGGGAGCTGTTTTTT.

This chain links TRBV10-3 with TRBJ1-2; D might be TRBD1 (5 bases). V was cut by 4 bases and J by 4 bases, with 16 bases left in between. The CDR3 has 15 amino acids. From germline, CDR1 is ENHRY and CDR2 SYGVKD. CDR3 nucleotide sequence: TGTGCCATCAGTGTAAACCCCGACAGCCCCTATGGCTACACCTTC. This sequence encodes CAISVNPDSPYGYTF.

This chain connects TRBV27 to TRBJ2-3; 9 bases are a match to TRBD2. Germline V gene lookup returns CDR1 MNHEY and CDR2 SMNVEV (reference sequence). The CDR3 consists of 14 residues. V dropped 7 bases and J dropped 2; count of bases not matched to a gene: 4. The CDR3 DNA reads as TGTGCCAGCACCCGCGGGGGGGTCACAGATACGCAGTATTTT. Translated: CASTRGGVTDTQYF.

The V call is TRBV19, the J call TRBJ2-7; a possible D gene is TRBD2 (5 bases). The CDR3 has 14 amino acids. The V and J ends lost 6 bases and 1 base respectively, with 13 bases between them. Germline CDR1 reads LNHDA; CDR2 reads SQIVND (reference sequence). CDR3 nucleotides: TGTGCCAGTAGCAACCGGCGCGGGTCCTACGAGCAGTACTTC. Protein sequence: CASSNRRGSYEQYF.

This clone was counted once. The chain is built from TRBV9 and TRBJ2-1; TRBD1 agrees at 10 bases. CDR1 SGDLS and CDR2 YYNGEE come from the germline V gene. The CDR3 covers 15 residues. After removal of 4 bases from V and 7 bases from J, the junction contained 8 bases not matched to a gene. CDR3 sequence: CASSTRQGAQNEQFF. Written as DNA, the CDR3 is TGTGCCAGCAGCACTCGACAGGGGGCGCAAAATGAGCAGTTCTTC.

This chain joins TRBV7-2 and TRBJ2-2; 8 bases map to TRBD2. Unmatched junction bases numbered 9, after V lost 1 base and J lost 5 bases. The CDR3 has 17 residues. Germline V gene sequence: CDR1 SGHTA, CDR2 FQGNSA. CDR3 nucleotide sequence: TGTGCCAGCAGCTTAGTAGTGACTAGCGTGGTTACCGGGGAGCTGTTTTTT. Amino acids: CASSLVVTSVVTGELFF.

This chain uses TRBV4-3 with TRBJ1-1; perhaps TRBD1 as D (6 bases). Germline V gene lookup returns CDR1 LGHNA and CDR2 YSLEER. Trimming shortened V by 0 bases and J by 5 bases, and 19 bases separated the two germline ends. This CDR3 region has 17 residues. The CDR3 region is CASSQDLVAGARTEAFF. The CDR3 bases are TGCGCCAGCAGCCAAGATCTTGTGGCAGGGGCCAGGACTGAAGCTTTCTTT.

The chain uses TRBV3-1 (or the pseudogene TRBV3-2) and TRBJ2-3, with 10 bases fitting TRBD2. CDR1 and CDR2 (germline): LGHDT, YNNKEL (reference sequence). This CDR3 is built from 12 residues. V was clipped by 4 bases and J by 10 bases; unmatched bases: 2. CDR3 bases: TGTGCCAGCAGCCTTGGACTAGCGGCGCAGTATTTT. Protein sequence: CASSLGLAAQYF.

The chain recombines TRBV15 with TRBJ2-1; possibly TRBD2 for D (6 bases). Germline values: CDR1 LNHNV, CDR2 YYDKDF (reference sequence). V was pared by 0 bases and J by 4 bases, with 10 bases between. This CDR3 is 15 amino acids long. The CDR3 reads CATSRDTGTYNEQFF. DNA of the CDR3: TGTGCCACCAGCAGAGACACGGGGACTTACAATGAGCAGTTCTTC.

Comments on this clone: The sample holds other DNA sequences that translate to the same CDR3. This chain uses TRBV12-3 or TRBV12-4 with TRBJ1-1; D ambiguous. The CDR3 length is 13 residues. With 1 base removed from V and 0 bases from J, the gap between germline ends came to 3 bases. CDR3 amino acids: CASSLGVNTEAFF. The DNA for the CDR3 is TGTGCCAGCAGTTTAGGAGTGAACACTGAAGCTTTCTTT.

The CDR3, as DNA: TGTGCTAGTGGACGGGACTCCTACAATGAGCAGTTCTTC. Its translation is CASGRDSYNEQFF. V usage is TRBV12-5 and J usage is TRBJ2-1; weak D call: TRBD2 (5 bases). The CDR3 spans 13 residues. Trimming removed 6 bases at V and 0 bases at J, with 6 bases between. Germline values: CDR1 LGHNT, CDR2 FRNRAP. The full variable domain, in which reference TRBV12-5 and TRBJ2-1 provide the parts outside the CDR3, is DARVTQTPRHKVTEMGQEVTMRCQPILGHNTVFWYRQTMMQGLELLAYFRNRAPLDDSGMPKDRFSAEMPDATLATLKIQPSEPRDSAVYFCASGRDSYNEQFFGPGTRLTVL.